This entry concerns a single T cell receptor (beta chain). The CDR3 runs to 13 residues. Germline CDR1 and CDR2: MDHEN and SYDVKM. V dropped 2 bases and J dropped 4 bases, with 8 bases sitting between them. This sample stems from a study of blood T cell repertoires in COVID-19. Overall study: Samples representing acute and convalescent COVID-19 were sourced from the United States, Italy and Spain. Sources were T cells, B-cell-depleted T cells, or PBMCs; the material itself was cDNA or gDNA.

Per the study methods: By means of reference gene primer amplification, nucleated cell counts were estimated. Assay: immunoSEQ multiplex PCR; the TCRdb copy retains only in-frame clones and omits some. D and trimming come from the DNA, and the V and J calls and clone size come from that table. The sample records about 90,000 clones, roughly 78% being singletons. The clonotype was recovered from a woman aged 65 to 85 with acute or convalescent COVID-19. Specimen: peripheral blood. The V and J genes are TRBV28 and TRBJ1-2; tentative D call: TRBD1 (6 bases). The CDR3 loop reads CASSLTGPYGYTF. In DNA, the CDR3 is TGTGCCAGCAGTTTAACAGGGCCCTATGGCTACACCTTC.